This T cell receptor (beta chain) came from a study of regulatory T cells in long-lasting Graves disease. Assembly of TCR beta libraries relied on iRepertoire HTBI primers together with Arm-PCR of CDR3 regions. Each CDR3 protein is one row after TCRdb ran MiXCR on the multiplex PCR reads. The top ten hold 28% of the sample, which has a few hundred thousand distinct CDR3 sequences, roughly 24% seen once. The ends were cut back, 1 base at V and 3 bases at J, with 1 base in the middle. This CDR3 region has 11 residues. CDR1 SGHDN and CDR2 FVKESK come from the germline V gene. Documented time point: persistent/refractory GD, antithyroid drugs over 5 years with positive TRAb. With RNA extracted from PBMCs as input, the TCR library was made.

V is TRBV14 and J is TRBJ2-7; no clear D. Sequenced material: peripheral blood mononuclear cells (PBMCs), taken when the disease was refractory, from a patient treated with antithyroid drugs. The sequence was collected from a woman in her forties with Graves disease. The DNA for the CDR3 is TGTGCCAGCAGCCAAGTCTACGAGCAGTACTTC. It specifies CASSQVYEQYF. The whole variable domain, filled in from reference TRBV14 and TRBJ2-7, reads EAGVTQFPSHSVIEKGQTVTLRCDPISGHDNLYWYRRVMGKEIKFLLHFVKESKQDESGMPNNRFLAERTGGTYSTLKVQPAELEDSGVYFCASSQVYEQYFGPGTRLTVT.